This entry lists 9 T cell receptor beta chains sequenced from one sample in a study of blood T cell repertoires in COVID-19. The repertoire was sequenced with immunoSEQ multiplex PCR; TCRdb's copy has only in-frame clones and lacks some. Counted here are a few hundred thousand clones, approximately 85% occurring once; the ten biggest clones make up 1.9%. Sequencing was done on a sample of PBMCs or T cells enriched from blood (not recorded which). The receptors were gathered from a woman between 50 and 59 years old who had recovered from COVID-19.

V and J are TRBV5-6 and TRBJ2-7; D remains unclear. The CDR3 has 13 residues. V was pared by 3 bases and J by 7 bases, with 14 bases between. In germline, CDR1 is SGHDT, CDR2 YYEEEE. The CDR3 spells CASSSRLGGEQYF. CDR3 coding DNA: TGTGCCAGCAGCTCAAGACTTGGTGGTGAGCAGTACTTC. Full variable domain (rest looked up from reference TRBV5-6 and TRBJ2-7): DAGVTQSPTHLIKTRGQQVTLRCSPKSGHDTVSWYQQALGQGPQFIFQYYEEEERQRGNFPDRFSGHQFPNYSSELNVNALLLGDSALYLCASSSRLGGEQYFGPGTRLTVT.

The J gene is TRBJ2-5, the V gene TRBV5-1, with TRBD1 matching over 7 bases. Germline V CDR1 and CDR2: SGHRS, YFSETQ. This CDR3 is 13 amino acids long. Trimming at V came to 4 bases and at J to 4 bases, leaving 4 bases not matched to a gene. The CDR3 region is CASSQGVGETQYF. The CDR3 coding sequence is TGCGCCAGCAGCCAGGGGGTTGGAGAGACCCAGTACTTC.

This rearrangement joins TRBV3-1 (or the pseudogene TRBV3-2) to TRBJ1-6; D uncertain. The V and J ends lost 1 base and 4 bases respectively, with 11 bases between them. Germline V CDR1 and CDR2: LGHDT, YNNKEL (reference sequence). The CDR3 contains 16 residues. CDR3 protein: CASSQGGTSYNSPLHF. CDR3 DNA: TGTGCCAGCAGCCAAGGCGGCACCAGTTATAATTCACCCCTCCACTTT.

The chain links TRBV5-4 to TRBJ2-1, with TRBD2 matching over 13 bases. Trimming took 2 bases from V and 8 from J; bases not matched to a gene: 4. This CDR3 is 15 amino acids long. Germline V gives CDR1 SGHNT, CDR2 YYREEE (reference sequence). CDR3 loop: CASSFRTSGSDEQFF. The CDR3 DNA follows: TGTGCCAGCAGCTTCCGGACTAGCGGGAGCGATGAGCAGTTCTTC.

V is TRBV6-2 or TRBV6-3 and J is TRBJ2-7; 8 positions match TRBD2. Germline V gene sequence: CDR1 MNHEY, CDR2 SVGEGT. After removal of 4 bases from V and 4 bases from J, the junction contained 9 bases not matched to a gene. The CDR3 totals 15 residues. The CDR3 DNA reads TGTGCCAGCAGTTCCCTTACTAGCGGAATATACGAGCAGTACTTC. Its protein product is CASSSLTSGIYEQYF.

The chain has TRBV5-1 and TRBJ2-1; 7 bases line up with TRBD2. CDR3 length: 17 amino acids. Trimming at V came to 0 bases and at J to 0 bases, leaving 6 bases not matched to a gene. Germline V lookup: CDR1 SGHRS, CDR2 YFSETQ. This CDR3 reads CASSLATWEGSYNEQFF. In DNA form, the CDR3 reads TGCGCCAGCAGCTTGGCCACGTGGGAGGGCTCCTACAATGAGCAGTTCTTC.

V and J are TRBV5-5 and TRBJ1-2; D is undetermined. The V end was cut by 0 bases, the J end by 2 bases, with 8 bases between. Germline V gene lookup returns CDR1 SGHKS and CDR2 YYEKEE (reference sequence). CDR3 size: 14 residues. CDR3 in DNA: TGTGCCAGCAGCTTGGTTCCCGGGAACTATGGCTACACCTTC. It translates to CASSLVPGNYGYTF. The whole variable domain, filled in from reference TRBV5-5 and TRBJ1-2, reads DAGVTQSPTHLIKTRGQQVTLRCSPISGHKSVSWYQQVLGQGPQFIFQYYEKEERGRGNFPDRFSARQFPNYSSELNVNALLLGDSALYLCASSLVPGNYGYTFGSGTRLTVV.

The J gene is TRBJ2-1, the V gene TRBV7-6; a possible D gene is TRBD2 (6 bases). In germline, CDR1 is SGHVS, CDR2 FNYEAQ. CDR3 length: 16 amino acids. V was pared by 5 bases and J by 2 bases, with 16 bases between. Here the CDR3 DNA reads TGTGCCAGCAGCCCACGTGGCCTAGCGACCTACAATGAGCAGTTCTTC. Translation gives CASSPRGLATYNEQFF.

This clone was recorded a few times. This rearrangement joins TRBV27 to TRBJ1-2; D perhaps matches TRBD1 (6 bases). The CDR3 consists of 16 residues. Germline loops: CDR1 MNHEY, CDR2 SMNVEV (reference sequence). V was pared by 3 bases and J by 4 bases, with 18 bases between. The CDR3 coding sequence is TGTGCCAGCAGTTTGTCGACAGGAGCAAGTCTCTATGGCTACACCTTC. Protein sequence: CASSLSTGASLYGYTF.